These T cell receptor beta chains were read from a single sample in a study of OX40 agonist ivuxolimab in advanced cancers. Produced via immunoSEQ multiplex PCR; TCRdb's table is partial and in-frame only. Here the sample spans about 58,000 clones, around 90% being singletons. Sequences were derived from CD4+ or CD8+ T cells sorted from blood, sampled in a trial of the OX40 agonist ivuxolimab. The receptors shown here come from an adult with an advanced solid tumor such as melanoma, head and neck, liver or kidney cancer. Both conserved end residues are part of each CDR3. D genes are given only for firm matches.

v_call	j_call	d_call	cdr3_aa
TRBV20-1	TRBJ1-1	-	CSARTLTEAFF
TRBV4-2	TRBJ2-7	TRBD2	CASSREAGGPSEQYF
TRBV15	TRBJ1-4	TRBD1	CATSSDTGRGRLGLFF
TRBV6-5	TRBJ1-1	TRBD1	CASSPPDRETFF
TRBV18	TRBJ1-4	-	CASSPPDSVKLFF
TRBV11-3	TRBJ2-7	-	CASSFNYEQYF
TRBV9	TRBJ2-3	-	CASSVDRSTDTQYF
TRBV11-3	TRBJ1-2	-	CASSLENSYYGYTF
TRBV9	TRBJ2-7	TRBD2	CASSSGTSYEQYF
TRBV28	TRBJ2-7	-	CASSSVAGLGEQYF
TRBV4-1	TRBJ1-5	-	CASSHSGGNQPQHF
TRBV7-2	TRBJ2-3	-	CASSLDRGDTQYF
TRBV7-3	TRBJ2-3	TRBD2	CASSLTTLAGGRNTQYF
TRBV5-1	TRBJ2-3	-	CASSLTRPTDTQYF
TRBV10-3	TRBJ2-1	TRBD2	CAISARGGSGSNNEQFF
TRBV27	TRBJ1-5	-	CASSSGAASNQPQHF
TRBV5-6	TRBJ1-1	-	CASSFGPGQTEAFF
TRBV28	TRBJ1-4	TRBD1	CASSPRQHRGRGTNEKLFF
TRBV11-1	TRBJ2-7	TRBD2	CASSFRTSGRGYEQYF
TRBV23-1	TRBJ2-6	-	CASSPDEHSGANVLTF
TRBV19	TRBJ2-7	-	CASSIVGRVQYF
TRBV28	TRBJ2-2	TRBD1	CASSTGDGAGELFF
TRBV19	TRBJ2-1	TRBD1	CASSIAGIWTGDNEQFF
TRBV5-4	TRBJ2-2	-	CASSWEGARTGELFF
TRBV7-9	TRBJ2-3	-	CASSSSGTDTQYF
TRBV7-3	TRBJ1-1	-	CASSPRGPSSMNTEAFF
TRBV9	TRBJ2-5	TRBD1	CASSVGQGKTQYF
TRBV5-1	TRBJ2-2	TRBD2	CASSLGLAGGVGELFF
TRBV9	TRBJ2-1	-	CASSEWGANNEQFF
TRBV4-1	TRBJ2-5	TRBD2	CASSQAGGETQYF
TRBV19	TRBJ1-1	-	CASSMLSGEAFF
TRBV2	TRBJ2-1	-	CASSENRGLGYNEQFF
TRBV5-1	TRBJ1-3	TRBD1	CASSLSGTAGNTIYF
TRBV18	TRBJ1-3	-	CASSPRPQGISGNTIYF
TRBV28	TRBJ2-3	-	CASSSGANTQYF